This T cell receptor beta chain was profiled in a study of response to subunit inactivated influenza vaccine. The study, taken as a whole, reports: The authors offered the suggestion that each seasonal influenza vaccination recruits few new T cells.

TCRdb re-called the RT-PCR reads with MiXCR, one entry per CDR3 protein. In the table there are 530,000 or so distinct CDR3 sequences, over 25% of which are singletons. On this clonotype: Its matching antigen is unknown.

Germline assignment: CDR1 MNHNS and CDR2 SASEGT. With V trimmed by 1 base and J by 11 bases, 9 bases remained unmatched. The CDR3 is made up of 15 amino acids. The chain links TRBV6-1 to TRBJ1-5; 9 bases are shared with TRBD1. Source: CD4+ T cells sorted from PBMCs, taken roughly 5 days after vaccination. The TCR sequence derives from a man aged 50-60 years who received an inactivated influenza vaccine. CDR3 region: CASSEGTGGVESQHF. In DNA form, the CDR3 reads TGTGCCAGCAGTGAAGGAACAGGGGGCGTGGAGTCCCAGCATTTT.